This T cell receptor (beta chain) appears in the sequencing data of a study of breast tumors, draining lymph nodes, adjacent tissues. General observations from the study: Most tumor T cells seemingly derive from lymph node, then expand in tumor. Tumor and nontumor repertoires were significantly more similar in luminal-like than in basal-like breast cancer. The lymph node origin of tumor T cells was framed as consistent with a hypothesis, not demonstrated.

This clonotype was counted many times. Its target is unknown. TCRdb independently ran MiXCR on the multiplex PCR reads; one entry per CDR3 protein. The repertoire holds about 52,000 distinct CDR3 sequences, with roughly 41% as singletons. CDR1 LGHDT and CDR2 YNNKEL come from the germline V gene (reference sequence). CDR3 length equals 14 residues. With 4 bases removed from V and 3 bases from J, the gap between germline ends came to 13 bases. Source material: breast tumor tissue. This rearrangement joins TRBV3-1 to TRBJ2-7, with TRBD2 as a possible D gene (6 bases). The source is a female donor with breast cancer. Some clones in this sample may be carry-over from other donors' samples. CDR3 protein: CASSPRDGDYEQYF. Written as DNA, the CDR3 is TGTGCCAGCAGCCCGCGGGACGGTGACTACGAGCAGTACTTC.